This is a list of T cell receptor beta chains from one sample in a study of graft-versus-host responses after intestinal transplantation. No antigens are known for them. Assay used: immunoSEQ multiplex PCR; TCRdb lists only in-frame clones, some missing. The sample has 96,000 or so clones; 90% to 95% are singletons. The material was unstimulated CD4+ T cells sorted from spleen or lymph node cells, obtained before intestinal transplant. Receptors were obtained from a human donor who received an intestinal transplant. Each CDR3 is given with its conserved first and last residue. The D gene is left open where the match is weak. Where a row states a size, it is once, few, many or the class of an expanded clone; other rows omit it.

clone_size,v_call,j_call,d_call,cdr3_nt,cdr3_aa
NA,TRBV5-1,TRBJ2-7,NA,TGCGCCAGCAGCGTCTCGGGACTTAGCTCCTACGAGCAGTACTTC,CASSVSGLSSYEQYF
NA,TRBV10-1,TRBJ1-2,TRBD1,TGCGCCAGCAGCCCTACGGGACAGGGTGGCTACACCTTC,CASSPTGQGGYTF
few,TRBV2,TRBJ1-1,TRBD1,TGTGCCAGCAATACGGGACAGGGCCCGAACACTGAAGCTTTCTTT,CASNTGQGPNTEAFF
once,TRBV19,TRBJ1-6,TRBD1,TGTGCCAGTACCTCAGGGGGGACAGGGGGAATGTTTTCACCCCTCCACTTT,CASTSGGTGGMFSPLHF
NA,TRBV6-5,TRBJ2-3,NA,TGTGCCGCGAGGGAATCAGATACGCAGTATTTT,CAARESDTQYF
NA,TRBV12-5,TRBJ2-3,NA,TGTGCTAGTGGAAGCGGACCGACAGATACGCAGTATTTT,CASGSGPTDTQYF
NA,TRBV9,TRBJ2-5,TRBD2,TGTGCCAGCAGCGTATCTAGCGGGGGGGCGGGGACCCAGTACTTC,CASSVSSGGAGTQYF
NA,TRBV21-1,TRBJ2-7,NA,TGTGCCAGCAGCAAAATCAGTCCTAGCACCCACGAGCAGTACTTC,CASSKISPSTHEQYF
NA,TRBV5-4,TRBJ2-2,NA,TGTGCCAGCAGCAGCTGGACAAGACAAAACACCGGGGAGCTGTTTTTT,CASSSWTRQNTGELFF
NA,TRBV18,TRBJ1-1,TRBD1,TGTGCCAGCCAGGGGGCGTTGGACACTGAAGCTTTCTTT,CASQGALDTEAFF
NA,TRBV27,TRBJ2-1,TRBD2,TGTGCCAGCAGTTTCCTCTTCTTGACTAGCGGGATTCGAACTAAAACCTCCTACAATGAGCAGTTCTTC,CASSFLFLTSGIRTKTSYNEQFF
NA,TRBV5-4,TRBJ2-7,TRBD2,TGTGCCAGCAGCTTATTGCACCTAGCGGGCACCGCCTACGAGCAGTACTTC,CASSLLHLAGTAYEQYF
NA,TRBV14,TRBJ2-7,NA,TGTGCCAGCAGCCAAGTCAGGGCCGAGCAGTACTTC,CASSQVRAEQYF
few,TRBV6-5,TRBJ1-1,TRBD1,TGTGCCAGCAGATCGACAGGGGCGAACACTGAAGCTTTCTTT,CASRSTGANTEAFF
NA,TRBV6-5,TRBJ1-5,NA,TGTGCCAGCAGTTACGGTCTGGGCAGCAATCAGCCCCAGCATTTT,CASSYGLGSNQPQHF